The 10 T cell receptor beta chains below were found in one sample sequenced in a study of blood T cells in healthy people across ages. Primers used in a second PCR of roughly 6 to 12 cycles were a sample-barcoded 5' primer and a J-beta primer mix. One entry per CDR3 protein results from TCRdb running MiXCR on the 5' RACE reads. The profile covers about 1.5 million distinct CDR3 sequences, with under 55% appearing a single time and about 4% taken by the ten largest. The sequencing sample was made of blood. The receptors stem from a woman aged 18-29 years in good health.

This chain links TRBV5-1 with TRBJ2-7; 7 nucleotides line up with TRBD2. The germline gives CDR1 SGHRS, CDR2 YFSETQ. The CDR3 totals 14 residues. The V segment lost 4 bases and the J segment 3 bases; nucleotides outside the gene matches: 7. The CDR3 nucleotides are TGCGCCAGCAGCCACACTAGCGAGGGCTACGAGCAGTACTTC. Amino acids: CASSHTSEGYEQYF.

The rearrangement uses TRBV29-1 and TRBJ2-7; TRBD2 agrees at 12 bases. Germline CDR1 reads SQVTM; CDR2 reads ANQGSEA. Trimming removed 7 bases from V and 7 bases from J; junction bases left unmatched: 11. CDR3 size: 14 residues. The CDR3 region is CSGTGLAGYNEQYF. Here the CDR3 DNA reads TGCAGCGGGACCGGACTAGCGGGGTACAATGAGCAGTACTTC.

The sample holds a few counts of this clonotype. This sequence joins TRBV4-1 and TRBJ2-3; tentatively, D is TRBD2 (7 bases). Germline V gene data show CDR1 as MGHRA and CDR2 as YSYEKL. This CDR3 has 15 residues. V lost 0 bases and J lost 4, with 11 bases in between. The CDR3 sequence is CASSQEGGGSDTQYF. The CDR3 nucleotides are TGCGCCAGCAGCCAAGAAGGCGGGGGCTCAGATACGCAGTATTTT.

This clonotype was detected only a few times. The rearrangement links TRBV29-1 to TRBJ2-3; D is undetermined. This CDR3 contains 12 residues. Looked up from germline, CDR1 is SQVTM and CDR2 is ANQGSEA. Trimming pared 4 bases from V and 1 base from J, leaving 6 bases between. The CDR3 sequence is CSVGWGTDTQYF. For the CDR3, the DNA is TGCAGCGTTGGGTGGGGCACAGATACGCAGTATTTT.

V gene TRBV30 combines with J gene TRBJ2-3; 13 nucleotides align to TRBD2. This CDR3 spans 16 amino acids. Germline V lookup: CDR1 GTSNPN, CDR2 SVGIG (reference sequence). V was clipped by 1 base and J by 4 bases; unmatched bases: 5. This CDR3 is CAWSGTSGRIPDTQYF. The CDR3 DNA follows: TGTGCCTGGAGTGGGACTAGCGGGAGAATCCCAGATACGCAGTATTTT.

This clonotype was detected a few times. The chain employs TRBV20-1 and TRBJ1-1, with a tentative D call TRBD1 (5 bases). The V and J ends lost 3 bases and 11 bases respectively, with 10 bases between them. Germline-derived CDR1 and CDR2 are DFQATT and SNEGSKA (reference sequence). The CDR3 loop spans 10 amino acids. CDR3 loop: CSASKGFAFF. The CDR3 bases are TGCAGTGCTAGTAAGGGGTTCGCTTTCTTT.

The rearrangement links TRBV27 to TRBJ1-6; possibly TRBD1 for D (5 bases). In germline, CDR1 is MNHEY, CDR2 SMNVEV (reference sequence). The germline V and J ends were trimmed by 1 base and 7 bases, with 11 bases remaining between them. The CDR3 consists of 15 residues. CDR3 bases: TGTGCCAGCAGTTTATTCCAGGGTGGCAATTCACCCCTCCACTTT. Translated, it gives CASSLFQGGNSPLHF.

This clonotype appeared many times. The chain joins TRBV29-1 to TRBJ2-3; D is possibly TRBD2 (5 bases). Trimming stripped 6 bases from V and 0 bases from J, with 13 bases between. Per the germline V gene, CDR1 is SQVTM and CDR2 is ANQGSEA. CDR3 size: 14 residues. The CDR3 reads CSVAGVTSTDTQYF. The CDR3 nucleotides are TGCAGCGTCGCCGGGGTCACTAGCACAGATACGCAGTATTTT.

This clonotype has only a few counts. The chain recombines TRBV6-6 with TRBJ2-7; 8 bases map to TRBD1. The V gene end was trimmed by 11 bases and the J gene end by 3 bases; junction bases not matched to a gene: 3. The V gene's germline CDR1 is MNHNY and CDR2 SVGAGI (reference sequence). This CDR3 has 11 amino acids. CDR3 DNA sequence: TGTGCCGAAGGACAGGGCTACGAGCAGTACTTC. Translating gives CAEGQGYEQYF.

A few counts support this clonotype. The rearrangement joins TRBV7-3 to TRBJ1-6; D is undetermined. The CDR3 runs to 14 residues. Trimming shortened V by 3 bases and J by 10 bases, and 13 bases separated the two germline ends. CDR1 is SGHTA, CDR2 FQGTGA, per germline. The CDR3 region is CASSFERDGSPLHF. For the CDR3, the DNA is TGTGCCAGCAGCTTTGAGAGGGATGGCTCACCCCTCCACTTT.